Listed below are T cell receptor beta chains from one sample, sequenced in a study of human T cells and chemical hapten exposure. TCRdb analysed the RACE reads with MiXCR anew, one entry per CDR3 protein. The sample records over 75,000 distinct CDR3 sequences, under 9% being singletons. The specimen was whole blood, collected in connection with sensitization to the hapten diphenylcyclopropenone (DPC). These receptors originate from a woman aged 30 to 39 with alopecia areata. Some clones in this sample may be carry-over from other donors' samples. CDR3s include the opening cysteine and the closing phenylalanine or tryptophan. Fields, in order: V gene, clone size, J gene, D gene, CDR3 protein, CDR3 DNA. The D gene is left open where the match is weak. Not all rows give a size; the values are once, few, many and, for expanded clones, a class.

TRBV12-3/TRBV12-4	-	TRBJ2-1	TRBD1	CATLMRQGLINEQFF	TGTGCCACCTTGATGAGACAGGGGTTAATCAATGAGCAGTTCTTC
TRBV29-1	-	TRBJ1-2	TRBD1	CSVPGQGYGYTF	TGCAGCGTTCCAGGACAGGGGTATGGCTACACCTTC
TRBV6-5	few	TRBJ1-2	-	CASSYSIGRAANYGYTF	TGTGCCAGCAGTTACTCGATAGGGAGGGCCGCTAACTATGGCTACACCTTC
TRBV2	-	TRBJ2-2	-	CASTRITGELFF	TGTGCCAGCACCCGGATTACCGGGGAGCTGTTTTTT
TRBV5-1	many	TRBJ1-1	TRBD1	CASSSGTGGLNTEAFF	TGCGCCAGCAGCTCAGGGACAGGGGGACTGAACACTGAAGCTTTCTTT
TRBV6-5	many	TRBJ2-3	-	CASSSYSPTSRSTDTQYF	TGTGCCAGCAGTTCCTACTCCCCCACTAGCAGAAGCACAGATACGCAGTATTTT
TRBV10-2	few	TRBJ2-3	TRBD2	CASSESLAGIDTQYF	TGCGCCAGCAGTGAGTCATTAGCGGGGATAGATACGCAGTATTTT
TRBV18	many	TRBJ2-5	-	CASSPNRLKQETQYF	TGTGCCAGCTCACCGAACAGACTAAAGCAAGAGACCCAGTACTTC
TRBV5-5	many	TRBJ2-3	-	CASSLGGRDTQYF	TGTGCCAGCAGCTTGGGAGGGAGAGATACGCAGTATTTT
TRBV5-1	many	TRBJ1-4	TRBD1	CASSLQGAGVAEKLFF	TGCGCCAGCAGCCTACAGGGGGCGGGGGTCGCCGAAAAACTGTTTTTT
TRBV15	many	TRBJ1-5	-	CATSRGVLKKTDQPQHF	TGTGCCACCAGCAGAGGGGTGCTGAAGAAGACAGATCAGCCCCAGCATTTT
TRBV14	-	TRBJ2-1	TRBD1	CASSRDSRSNEQFF	TGTGCCAGCAGCCGGGACAGCAGGAGCAATGAGCAGTTCTTC
TRBV29-1	few	TRBJ1-1	TRBD1	CSVFGRGPRNNRNTEAFF	TGCAGCGTTTTCGGCAGGGGGCCCCGTAACAATAGGAACACTGAAGCTTTCTTT
TRBV7-2	many	TRBJ2-3	TRBD2	CASSLVGGSDTQYF	TGTGCCAGCAGCTTAGTGGGGGGGTCAGATACGCAGTATTTT
TRBV5-1	few	TRBJ1-5	-	CASREGPSNQPQHF	TGCGCCAGCAGGGAAGGACCAAGCAATCAGCCCCAGCATTTT
TRBV5-4	few	TRBJ1-1	-	CASSTPTEAFF	TGTGCCAGCAGCACCCCGACTGAAGCTTTCTTT
TRBV2	many	TRBJ2-5	TRBD2	CASDPFASGGTAQETQYF	TGTGCCAGTGACCCCTTCGCTAGCGGGGGGACAGCTCAAGAGACCCAGTACTTC
TRBV20-1	many	TRBJ2-5	-	CSAPRRQGEETQYF	TGCAGTGCTCCCCGGCGGCAAGGGGAAGAGACCCAGTACTTC
TRBV13	many	TRBJ1-3	-	CASSLGRVSGNTIYF	TGTGCCAGCAGCTTAGGACGGGTCTCTGGAAACACCATATATTTT
TRBV20-1	many	TRBJ2-3	TRBD2	CSARFGGRGTDTQYF	TGCAGTGCTAGATTCGGGGGGAGAGGCACAGATACGCAGTATTTT
TRBV19	-	TRBJ2-7	-	CASSIPGLPGGTYEQYF	TGTGCCAGTAGTATCCCCGGACTGCCCGGTGGAACCTACGAGCAGTACTTC
TRBV7-6	-	TRBJ1-4	TRBD1	CASSPTRDSATNEKLFF	TGTGCCAGCAGCCCCACCAGGGACAGTGCAACTAATGAAAAACTGTTTTTT
TRBV7-8	many	TRBJ1-2	-	CASSLSGTHYGYTF	TGTGCCAGCTCCCTCTCGGGGACCCACTATGGCTACACCTTC
TRBV7-2	many	TRBJ2-4	-	CASSSGTVLAKNIQYF	TGTGCCAGCAGCTCTGGGACGGTACTAGCCAAAAACATTCAGTACTTC
TRBV4-2	many	TRBJ2-7	-	CASSQDPTGSYEQYF	TGTGCCAGCAGCCAAGATCCGACAGGCTCCTACGAGCAGTACTTC
TRBV10-2	many	TRBJ2-3	-	CASSESRTDTQYF	TGCGCCAGCAGTGAGTCGCGCACAGATACGCAGTATTTT
TRBV20-1	many	TRBJ2-5	-	CSARSHQETQYF	TGCAGTGCTAGATCCCATCAAGAGACCCAGTACTTC
TRBV5-6	-	TRBJ1-1	TRBD1	CASSLVSYRGYSNTEAFF	TGTGCCAGCAGCTTGGTTTCATACAGGGGGTATTCGAACACTGAAGCTTTCTTT
TRBV12-3/TRBV12-4	many	TRBJ2-5	TRBD1	CASSPTGRQETQYF	TGTGCCAGCAGTCCGACAGGGAGACAAGAGACCCAGTACTTC
TRBV6-4	-	TRBJ2-6	-	CASSEGSGANVLTF	TGTGCCAGCAGTGAGGGTTCTGGGGCCAACGTCCTGACTTTC
TRBV18	many	TRBJ2-5	TRBD2	CASSPGTSGSQETQYF	TGTGCCAGCTCACCCGGGACTAGCGGCTCACAAGAGACCCAGTACTTC
TRBV20-1	few	TRBJ1-1	TRBD1	CSAPYPGGGRTEAFF	TGCAGTGCGCCTTATCCAGGGGGAGGGAGGACTGAAGCTTTCTTT
TRBV20-1	many	TRBJ2-7	-	CSARTGRGSYEQYF	TGCAGTGCTAGGACGGGACGGGGCTCCTACGAGCAGTACTTC
TRBV20-1	many	TRBJ2-7	-	CSARVGVPYEQYF	TGCAGTGCTAGGGTGGGGGTGCCGTATGAGCAGTACTTC
TRBV5-5	many	TRBJ1-2	-	CASSLGQWSMGVDGYTF	TGTGCCAGCAGCTTGGGACAGTGGTCGATGGGCGTAGATGGCTACACCTTC
TRBV29-1	many	TRBJ2-2	TRBD2	CSVGLAPGELFF	TGCAGCGTTGGACTAGCGCCCGGGGAGCTGTTTTTT
TRBV29-1	-	TRBJ1-1	-	CSVAGTLNTEAFF	TGCAGCGTTGCCGGGACCCTGAACACTGAAGCTTTCTTT
TRBV19	many	TRBJ1-5	-	CASSYINQPQHF	TGTGCCAGTAGTTATATCAATCAGCCCCAGCATTTT
TRBV4-2	few	TRBJ1-4	-	CASSPQVEEKLFF	TGTGCCAGCAGCCCACAAGTAGAAGAAAAACTGTTTTTT
TRBV29-1	many	TRBJ1-5	TRBD1	CSVRGQDNQPQHF	TGCAGCGTCAGGGGGCAGGACAATCAGCCCCAGCATTTT
TRBV3-1	many	TRBJ2-3	-	CASREQGTDTQYF	TGTGCCAGCAGAGAACAGGGCACAGATACGCAGTATTTT
TRBV30	-	TRBJ2-4	-	CAWSGKGGGNIQYF	TGTGCCTGGAGTGGAAAGGGAGGCGGGAACATTCAGTACTTC
TRBV6-5	few	TRBJ1-1	-	CASSYHGGETEAFF	TGTGCCAGCAGTTATCATGGGGGGGAGACTGAAGCTTTCTTT
TRBV7-9	-	TRBJ1-1	TRBD1	CASSADRVSVNTEAFF	TGTGCCAGCAGCGCCGACAGGGTCTCGGTGAACACTGAAGCTTTCTTT